Reported below is one T cell receptor beta chain. The antigen remains undetermined. As originally analysed: ImmunoSEQ junction-only sequences lacked quality scores, so their filtering differed. Data came from immunoSEQ multiplex PCR; TCRdb stores just in-frame clones and leaves some out. D and trimming come from the DNA, and the V and J calls and clone size come from that table. The repertoire holds about 2.1 million clones, with about 94% as singletons. This entry comes from a study of shared clonotypes between healthy human individuals. For the study at large: Serving as donors were a couple of women and a few men, whose ages spanned 18 to 49.

With V trimmed by 4 bases and J by 4 bases, 13 bases remained unmatched. Per germline, CDR1 KGHSH and CDR2 LQKENI. CDR3 length: 16 amino acids. General study points: Having only a few donors restricted how much genetic and exposure-history diversity was captured. What naive subsets generally showed was a larger estimated richness than memory subsets showed.

CD45RO-negative CD8 cells positively selected for CCR7 made up the naive population, which excluded terminally differentiated effector memory CD45RA+ cells. The sequencing input was naive CD8+ T cells from PBMCs. The clonotype comes from a man younger than 35 in good health. Some clones in this sample may be carry-over from other donors' samples. The chain has TRBV18 and TRBJ2-7; 7 bases agree with TRBD1. CDR3 amino acids: CASSLSYPQQGYEQYF. CDR3 DNA sequence: TGTGCCAGCTCACTCTCTTATCCCCAACAGGGGTACGAGCAGTACTTC.